The source of this TCR beta chain is a study of CD8+ T cells in alopecia areata. The authors extracted RNA and reverse transcribed it into cDNA as the sequencing template. Profiled with immunoSEQ multiplex PCR; TCRdb holds only in-frame clones, not every one. The repertoire holds hundreds of thousands of clones, about two thirds seen once, with more than 0.95% in the top ten. The study team obtained lesional scalp punch biopsies and peripheral blood from alopecia areata patients. The CDR3 is 13 residues long. The ends lost 3 bases at V and 5 bases at J; junction bases unmatched: 3. The germline gives CDR1 LGHNA, CDR2 YSLEER.

The receptor was isolated from a human donor with alopecia areata. Source: CD4+ T cells sorted from blood, taken at week 0. The J gene is TRBJ1-2, the V gene TRBV4-3; the match to TRBD1 covers 7 bases. This CDR3 is CASSQDRSYGYTF. The DNA for the CDR3 is TGCGCCAGCAGCCAGGACAGGAGTTATGGCTACACCTTC.